A single TCR beta chain is shown here with its context. No antigen is known for it. Base qualities are not provided; no much larger clone lies one nucleotide away. The data stem from a study of OX40 agonist ivuxolimab in advanced cancers. Background for the entire study: Ivuxolimab was a fully human IgG2 agonistic monoclonal antibody targeting the costimulatory receptor OX40 (CD134). Three dose-escalation patients achieved partial responses, one with hepatocellular carcinoma and two with cutaneous melanoma. The monotherapy dose-escalation portion (N of about 57 patients) of the phase I ivuxolimab trial is reported in the paper. Patients were allowed to have had prior anti-PD-1, anti-PD-L1 or anti-CTLA-4 therapy, and approximately 40% of the dose-escalation patients had previously received checkpoint inhibitors. The purpose of peripheral TCRbeta sequencing was to test whether ivuxolimab changed TCR sequence diversity and led to clonal T-cell expansion. Intravenous ivuxolimab was administered to patients every 2 weeks at six dose levels: 0.01, 0.1, 0.3, 1.5, 3 and 10 mg/kg. Of the approximately 50 patients in dose escalation, 19 had hepatocellular carcinoma, about 15 had melanoma, 9 had renal cell carcinoma and 9 had head and neck cancer. In the dose-escalation cohort, roughly 80% of patients were male, and the mean age was around 60 years, with a range of roughly 20 to 85.

The study at large found these results: At doses of 0.1 to 3.0 mg/kg, clonal expansion of both CD4+ and CD8+ T cells in blood was seen between baseline and week 6. Low levels of normalized T-cell clonal expansion were also seen in some patients who did not respond. In partial responders in the 0.1-3.0 mg/kg groups, normalized peripheral clonal expansion was found to be among the lowest, especially among CD8+ T cells. The antigen specificity of the clonally expanded peripheral T cells was not determined. On average, CD8+ T cells showed more expanded clones than CD4+ T cells after ivuxolimab.

The trial excluded patients who had a history of autoimmune disease or who were on systemic immunosuppression. In every dose cohort, peripheral blood was drawn for TCR sequencing at baseline, cycle 4 day 1, and cycle 7 day 1. Samples came from an open-label, multicenter, first-in-human phase I dose-escalation trial of ivuxolimab. Adults with locally advanced or metastatic head and neck squamous cell, hepatocellular, melanoma or renal cell carcinoma were enrolled in the trial. Before TCR sequencing, CD4+ T cells and CD8+ T cells were sorted from peripheral blood as separate populations. V is trimmed back by 0 bases and J by 3 bases, and the junction contains 6 bases that no gene match accounts for. The germline V gene yields SGHTA for CDR1 and FQGTGA for CDR2. Inclusive of the bounding cysteine and phenylalanine, the CDR3 is 16 residues long. The kept DNA is CDR3 alone, 48 bases in frame from the first base.

Genomic DNA was isolated from the sorted cells so that the TCRbeta CDR3 region could be sequenced. TCRbeta CDR3 regions were sequenced using the immunoSEQ Assay. The source is immuneACCESS, and TCRdb retained only in-frame sequences with V and J called. Part of the clones is not carried over; for the studies checked, unresolved V genes explain less than half of this, and the remainder is unexplained. The sample includes around 66,000 clones, with 80% to 85% observed a single time. Roughly 4.1% of the sample rests with the top ten. The chain uses TRBV7-3 and TRBJ1-1; TRBD1 aligns with 8 central bases. This sequence was found in an adult with an advanced solid tumor such as melanoma, head and neck, liver or kidney cancer. This specimen was CD4+ or CD8+ T cells sorted from blood, taken in a trial of the OX40 agonist ivuxolimab. Read as DNA, the sequence is TGTGCCAGCAGCTTAACCGGGACAGGTGTCCACACTGAAGCTTTCTTT. This codes for CASSLTGTGVHTEAFF.